This T cell receptor (beta chain) stems from a study of patients with pleural tuberculosis (dated by TCRdb to 2013 to 2014). This clonotype showed up many times. Its antigen target is currently unknown. It has no much larger one-base neighbor in the sample; base qualities were not kept. Cut back by 3 bases and 2 bases, the V and J ends lie 8 bases apart. The CDR3 goes from the cysteine to the valine over 13 residues. Here the CDR3 DNA is all that survives: 39 bases in frame from base 1. Taken from the germline V gene (reference sequence), the CDR1 and CDR2 loops are MNHEY and SMNVEV. Sequencing relied on an Illumina Genome Analyzer IIx. The raw public reads went through TCRdb reprocessing: fastp at Q25, MiXCR clone calling, in-frame beta chains kept. Rows are combined by CDR3 protein, so each entry shows the most common genes and DNA. The sample yields 45,000 to 60,000 distinct CDR3 sequences; about 7.3% were counted once. Of the sample, around 15% is held by the ten largest clones.

The rearrangement combines TRBV27 with TRBJ2-7; no D gene is confidently identified. The TCR sequence derives from a human donor with pleural tuberculosis. The nucleotide sequence reads TGTGCCAGCAGTTTCCCCCAAACCTACGAGCAGTACGTC. This gives the protein CASSFPQTYEQYV.